The clone carrying this T cell receptor (beta chain) was found a few times. Its antigen is unidentified. The CDR3 consists of 12 residues. Germline V gives CDR1 SEHNR, CDR2 FQNEAQ (reference sequence). V lost 7 bases and J lost 2, with 5 bases in between. The sample belongs to a study of CD8 T cells in ankylosing spondylitis. Study conclusions and caveats: What seemed typical of ankylosing spondylitis blood was a TCR beta motif built from about eight highly homologous variants. Clones that were linked to disease were CD8+ and were relatively rare in peripheral blood.

It was by quantitative 5'-RACE with molecular barcodes that TCR beta libraries were made. One entry per CDR3 protein, called by TCRdb with MiXCR from the 5' RACE reads. This repertoire shows under 250,000 distinct CDR3 sequences, about 30% found once; its top ten account for 3.5% to 4.5%. This chain joins TRBV7-9 and TRBJ2-2; D remains unclear. This receptor was obtained from a male donor with ankylosing spondylitis or in good health (not recorded which). Input material: blood, either unsorted or a sorted T cell fraction (not recorded which). CDR3 bases: TGTGCCAGCACCCTAAACACCGGGGAGCTGTTTTTT. It yields the protein CASTLNTGELFF.